The T cell receptor (beta chain) described here comes from a study of T cells in Graves' hyperthyroidism and ophthalmopathy. In the study overall: Any treatment followed the collection of peripheral blood at initial diagnosis. General study findings and limits: Using 13 V-J features, a model discriminated ophthalmopathy from stable hyperthyroidism.

The V gene's germline CDR1 is MNHEY and CDR2 SVGAGI. This CDR3 contains 15 residues. Trimming took 2 bases from V and 6 from J, leaving 14 bases between them. Remarks on this clonotype: Its cognate antigen is unknown.

Researchers took RNA transcripts and amplified the TCR beta CDR3 regions from them. The TCR CDR3 was amplified in a first-round RT-PCR using the HTBI primer set. TCRdb analysed the multiplex PCR reads with MiXCR anew, one entry per CDR3 protein. The data show about 400,000 distinct CDR3 sequences, under 15% seen once. Pregnant or lactating patients were excluded, as were those with uncontrolled infection or other autoimmune disease. Source material for PBMCs was around 10 ml fresh peripheral blood. Material for sequencing was blood. The chain links TRBV6-5 to TRBJ1-3; possibly TRBD1 for D (5 bases). The origin of this receptor is a woman younger than 45 with Graves' hyperthyroidism. The CDR3 nucleotides are TGTGCCAGCAGTTACGGACGGATCAGGGAAAACACCATATATTTT. Protein product: CASSYGRIRENTIYF.